The clone carrying this TCR gamma chain has just a few counts. Its antigen remains unknown. A far larger clone is just one base off, so this is likely a read error. Other nucleotide sequences from this sample produce the same CDR3. The source of the sample is a study of γδ T cells in repeated Plasmodium falciparum infection. Study at large: Donors had four controlled P. falciparum NF54 infections over roughly 620 days. Malian gammadelta TCRs were studied during no-transmission periods and across acute malaria episodes.

Vgamma9/Vdelta2+ and Vdelta2-negative gammadelta T cells were flow-sorted from PBMC for bulk sequencing. V dropped 2 bases and J dropped 7; count of bases not matched to a gene: 11. The germline V gene has CDR1 EGSNGY and CDR2 YDSYNSKV. There are 14 residues in the CDR3. Study results and limitations: Malian donors came from one small rural village, predominantly one ethnic group. Vdelta2-negative gammadelta repertoires appeared less diverse and less shared in Malian than Australian children.

TCRdb reprocessed the multiplex PCR reads through CATT. The table has 20,000 to 30,000 gamma-chain clones, around 3% seen once. Sample: gamma-delta T cells from blood. This rearrangement joins TRGV2 to TRGJ1 or TRGJ2. The J gene comes from matching the DNA to germline here; TCRdb lacks it. This TCR was recovered from a pool of human donors (malaria-infected and uninfected, not separated). CDR3: CATWDVGGSYKKLF. The CDR3 DNA follows: TGTGCCACCTGGGACGTTGGAGGTAGCTATAAGAAACTCTTT.